This T cell receptor beta chain was identified in a study of T cell repertoires in cytomegalovirus infection. On the study more broadly: Recently identified HLA-C-restricted CMV epitopes and well-studied HLA-B-restricted CMV epitopes were used by the study. Carrying CMV and the relevant HLA type showed in public TCR beta signatures. Study findings and constraints: In two of eight donors, the top clonotype was HLA-C-restricted CMV-specific. CMV carriers having the relevant HLA were flagged by cumulative public TCR beta family frequency.

TCRdb used MiXCR to reprocess the reads, holding one entry per CDR3 protein. In the table there are 300,000 or so distinct CDR3 sequences, roughly 25% of which are singletons. This clonotype was recorded many times. The antigen is undetermined. V was clipped by 6 bases and J by 4 bases, with 22 bases between them. Germline loops: CDR1 MNHNS, CDR2 SASEGT. The CDR3 extends over 16 amino acids. The rearrangement uses TRBV6-1 and TRBJ2-7; a weak D match, TRBD2 (7 bases). Here the sequenced sample was cultured PBMCs, taken from culture after CMV antigen stimulation. The source of this sequence is a human donor in good health (CMV status not recorded). Some clones in this sample may be carry-over from other donors' samples. CDR3 residues: CASSRRAGGRLYEQYF. Written as DNA, the CDR3 is TGTGCCAGCAGCCGCCGGGCCGGGGGGCGCCTGTACGAGCAGTACTTC.